The 18 T cell receptor beta chains listed next were all sequenced from one sample in a study of CD8 T cells in ankylosing spondylitis. A single record per CDR3 protein comes from TCRdb applying MiXCR to the 5' RACE reads. The sample consists of under 300,000 distinct CDR3 sequences, under 12% of them appearing once. The source material was blood, either unsorted or a sorted T cell fraction (not recorded which). Every receptor here comes from a male donor with ankylosing spondylitis or in good health (not recorded which).

This clonotype showed up just a few times. The chain joins TRBV5-1 to TRBJ2-7; 11 bases align to TRBD2. V shed 4 bases and J 4 bases; nucleotides not matched to a gene: 7. This CDR3 contains 15 residues. Germline assignment: CDR1 SGHRS and CDR2 YFSETQ. This CDR3 reads CASSRSSGRGYEQYF. As DNA, the CDR3 is TGCGCCAGCAGCAGGAGTAGCGGGAGGGGTTACGAGCAGTACTTC. Supplemented by reference TRBV5-1 and TRBJ2-7, the full variable domain reads KAGVTQTPRYLIKTRGQQVTLSCSPISGHRSVSWYQQTPGQGLQFLFEYFSETQRNKGNFPGRFSGRQFSNSRSEMNVSTLELGDSALYLCASSRSSGRGYEQYFGPGTRLTVT.

In its sample, this clonotype was seen many times. The chain uses TRBV7-9 and TRBJ2-1, with D tentatively TRBD1 or TRBD2 (5 bases each). From germline, CDR1 is SEHNR and CDR2 FQNEAQ (reference sequence). The CDR3 runs 15 residues. Between the trimmed V and J ends, which lost 1 base and 5 bases, there was a span of 12 bases. CDR3 in amino acids: CASSLGGNLHNEQFF. In DNA form, the CDR3 reads TGTGCCAGCAGCTTAGGGGGGAACCTTCACAATGAGCAGTTCTTC. The full variable domain, in which reference TRBV7-9 and TRBJ2-1 provide the parts outside the CDR3, is DTGVSQNPRHKITKRGQNVTFRCDPISEHNRLYWYRQTLGQGPEFLTYFQNEAQLEKSRLLSDRFSAERPKGSFSTLEIQRTEQGDSAMYLCASSLGGNLHNEQFFGPGTRLTVL.

This clonotype was observed once. This chain joins TRBV5-1 and TRBJ2-7; D unresolved. This CDR3 has 14 residues. Trimming took 2 bases from V and 0 from J, leaving 9 bases between them. Germline values: CDR1 SGHRS, CDR2 YFSETQ. CDR3 bases: TGCGCCAGCAGCTTTGATCTGAGCTCCTACGAGCAGTACTTC. It encodes CASSFDLSSYEQYF.

The V gene is TRBV30, the J gene TRBJ1-6; D is undetermined. Germline V CDR1 and CDR2: GTSNPN, SVGIG (reference sequence). Trimming took off 4 bases at V and 0 bases at J, with 22 bases between the two ends. The CDR3 runs to 19 residues. DNA for the CDR3: TGTGCCTGGAATAGTTGGGGTGAAGGATTGAGCTCCTATAATTCACCCCTCCACTTT. Encoded protein: CAWNSWGEGLSSYNSPLHF.

This clonotype was counted between two and nine times. CDR3 DNA: TGTGCCAGCAGCTTTGACAGTTTCCCCTACAATGAGCAGTTCTTC. The encoded protein is CASSFDSFPYNEQFF. The chain links TRBV7-6 to TRBJ2-1, with D maybe TRBD1 (5 bases). Trimming left V 3 bases short and J 2 bases short, with 11 bases between. Per germline, CDR1 SGHVS and CDR2 FNYEAQ. The CDR3 covers 15 residues.

This clonotype has ten or more counts. The chain uses TRBV12-3 or TRBV12-4 and TRBJ2-1; D is undetermined. V was shortened by 1 base and J by 8 bases, with 9 bases between the two germline ends. This CDR3 is built from 13 residues. In DNA, the CDR3 is TGTGCCAGCAGTTTAGGAGCTATCTATGAGCAGTTCTTC. Its protein is CASSLGAIYEQFF.

This clonotype was observed many times. CDR3 coding DNA: TGTGCCATCAGAGGACAGGGGAGAACCGGGGAGCTGTTTTTT. Translation: CAIRGQGRTGELFF. The genes are TRBV10-3 and TRBJ2-2; 9 bases agree with TRBD1. The junction had 4 bases not matched to a gene; V was cut back by 6 bases and J by 5 bases. CDR1 and CDR2 (germline): ENHRY, SYGVKD. There are 14 residues in the CDR3.

In its sample, this clonotype was seen many times. The chain joins TRBV27 to TRBJ2-5; 8 bases are a match to TRBD2. The germline V gene has CDR1 MNHEY and CDR2 SMNVEV (reference sequence). J was trimmed by 5 bases and V by 7 bases; bases with no gene match: 15. This CDR3 contains 16 residues. Here the CDR3 reads CASMGLAGRRVETQYF. DNA for the CDR3: TGTGCCAGCATGGGGCTAGCGGGTCGGAGGGTGGAGACCCAGTACTTC.

This clonotype came up many times. The V gene is TRBV15, the J gene TRBJ2-3; D could derive from TRBD1 or TRBD2 (6 bases each). V gave up 5 bases and J gave up 1 base, with 16 bases separating them. Germline values: CDR1 LNHNV, CDR2 YYDKDF (reference sequence). This CDR3 contains 16 residues. This chain's CDR3 is CATSGGLGIGTDTQYF. For the CDR3, the DNA is TGTGCCACCAGCGGGGGGCTGGGTATTGGCACAGATACGCAGTATTTT.

The CDR3 sequence: CSAGRGGLGTDTQYF. The CDR3 nucleotides read TGCAGTGCTGGACGGGGGGGCCTTGGCACAGATACGCAGTATTTT. The rearrangement joins TRBV20-1 to TRBJ2-3; 8 bases match TRBD2. This CDR3 has 15 amino acids. Germline loops: CDR1 DFQATT, CDR2 SNEGSKA (reference sequence). J was trimmed by 1 base and V by 5 bases; bases with no gene match: 8.

This clonotype was counted between two and nine times. This sequence joins TRBV7-2 and TRBJ2-1, with D possibly being TRBD1 or TRBD2 (5 bases each). CDR1 and CDR2 (germline): SGHTA, FQGNSA. This CDR3 spans 15 amino acids. Trimming pared 6 bases from V and 7 bases from J, leaving 19 bases between. CDR3 sequence reads: CASRSGTASWNEQFF. CDR3 coding DNA: TGTGCCAGCAGATCCGGGACCGCCTCTTGGAATGAGCAGTTCTTC.

This clonotype was recorded many times. J is TRBJ2-4 and V is TRBV5-6, with TRBD2 matching over 9 bases. Trimming removed 4 bases from V and 0 bases from J; junction bases left unmatched: 8. CDR1 SGHDT and CDR2 YYEEEE come from the germline V gene. CDR3 length: 17 amino acids. CDR3 nucleotides: TGTGCCAGCAGCCCGCCGGGACTAGCCCTAGCCAAAAACATTCAGTACTTC. It is translated as CASSPPGLALAKNIQYF.

This clonotype was counted many times. The V gene is TRBV6-5, the J gene TRBJ1-2; 9 nucleotides agree with TRBD1. V gave up 3 bases and J gave up 4 bases; unmatched junction bases: 6. The germline gives CDR1 MNHEY, CDR2 SVGAGI. CDR3 length: 15 amino acids. In nucleotides, the CDR3 is TGTGCCAGCAGTTATGACAGGGGGATGATCTATGGCTACACCTTC. This encodes CASSYDRGMIYGYTF.

Turning to this clonotype: A much larger clone is a single base away; this may be a read error. The chain has TRBV5-6 and TRBJ2-5; 9 bases map to TRBD1. Germline trimming cut 5 bases from V and 9 bases from J; bases unmatched to any gene: 11. The CDR3 has 14 amino acids. Germline values: CDR1 SGHDT, CDR2 YYEEEE. The CDR3: CASSPGQGREAQYF. The CDR3 DNA is TGTGCCAGCAGTCCGGGACAGGGTCGGGAGGCCCAGTACTTC.

This clonotype was counted ten times or more. The CDR3 nucleotides are TGTGCCAGTAGTCGTCCGAGGGGGGGGGTCTACAATGAGCAGTTCTTC. Translation: CASSRPRGGVYNEQFF. V and J are TRBV19 and TRBJ2-1, with D perhaps matching TRBD2 (7 bases). Germline CDR1 and CDR2: LNHDA and SQIVND (reference sequence). V lost 5 bases to trimming and J lost 3 bases, with 17 bases between them. The CDR3 runs to 16 residues.

At least ten counts were recorded for this clonotype. The V call is TRBV27, the J call TRBJ2-1; maybe TRBD1 (5 bases). Germline V gives CDR1 MNHEY, CDR2 SMNVEV (reference sequence). The CDR3 length is 12 residues. V gave up 5 bases and J gave up 6 bases, with 8 bases separating them. Written as DNA, the CDR3 is TGTGCCAGCAGTATGGGGCCCAATGAGCAGTTCTTC. Translation gives CASSMGPNEQFF.

This clonotype has ten or more counts. The chain is built from TRBV29-1 and TRBJ2-1; 7 nucleotides line up with TRBD1. CDR3 length equals 15 residues. V shed 0 bases and J 4 bases; nucleotides not matched to a gene: 6. Germline CDR1 and CDR2: SQVTM and ANQGSEA. CDR3 residues: CSVEDLGQRYNEQFF. The CDR3 nucleotides are TGCAGCGTTGAAGATCTGGGACAGAGATACAATGAGCAGTTCTTC.

This clonotype appeared many times. The chain has TRBV12-3 or TRBV12-4 and TRBJ1-6; 10 bases map to TRBD1. Trimming took 3 bases from V and 10 from J; bases not matched to a gene: 12. This CDR3 comprises 17 residues. CDR3 nucleotides: TGTGCCAGCAGTTTTGAGGGCGTAGACAGGGGGCTCTCACCCCTCCACTTT. It encodes CASSFEGVDRGLSPLHF.